This note documents a single TCR beta chain sequence. Germline CDR1 is SGHVS and CDR2 is FQNEAQ. CDR3 length: 16 residues. V dropped 5 bases and J dropped 3 bases, with 19 bases sitting between them. Per the original methods: Reference gene primers were amplified, and this amplification served to estimate nucleated cell counts. Sequencing was performed with immunoSEQ multiplex PCR; in TCRdb, only in-frame clones are kept and a portion is missing. D and trimming were read from the DNA, whereas the V and J calls and clone size are those reported in that table. Seen here are 150,000 to 170,000 clones, under 85% observed once, and the top ten hold over 0.55%. The sample comes from a study of blood T cell repertoires in COVID-19. For the study at large: Both acute and convalescent COVID-19 samples were obtained from the United States, Italy and Spain.

Sample: peripheral blood. This receptor was identified in a man aged 60 to 69 with COVID-19, enrolled during active disease. J is TRBJ1-1 and V is TRBV7-8; D gene ambiguous. The CDR3 region is CASSIFLSGRYTEAFF. DNA for the CDR3: TGTGCCAGCAGCATCTTTCTGTCCGGCAGGTACACTGAAGCTTTCTTT.